This T cell receptor (beta chain) was sequenced in a study of T-cell reconstitution after alpha-beta-depleted transplantation in children. This clonotype was recorded at least ten times. This sample's TCRbeta library carried unique molecular identifier barcodes. TCRdb reprocessed the PCR reads via MiXCR and lists one record per CDR3 protein. Of about 610,000 distinct CDR3 sequences in the sample, under 12% were seen once. CDR1 is MDHEN and CDR2 is SYDVKM in the germline V gene. V was clipped by 6 bases and J by 5 bases; unmatched bases: 9. The CDR3 runs 14 residues. This sample comprised PBMCs from the stem cell graft donor, obtained from the stem cell graft. The receptor was derived from a human donor who donated a stem cell graft to a child with acute myeloid leukemia. The chain couples TRBV28 to TRBJ1-1, with TRBD1 matching 7 bases. The CDR3 region is CASRVGQGVTEAFF. In nucleotides, the CDR3 is TGTGCCAGCAGAGTCGGGCAGGGGGTTACTGAAGCTTTCTTT. Drawing the rest from reference TRBV28 and TRBJ1-1, the complete variable domain is DVKVTQSSRYLVKRTGEKVFLECVQDMDHENMFWYRQDPGLGLRLIYFSYDVKMKEKGDIPEGYSVSREKKERFSLILESASTNQTSMYLCASRVGQGVTEAFFGQGTRLTVV.